This T cell receptor (beta chain) was retrieved from a study of shared clonotypes between healthy human individuals. Findings of the study overall: There were few donors, and this limited the genetic and exposure-history diversity represented. Larger richness was generally estimated for naive than memory subsets.

In the case of this clone: Its antigen is not identified.

Naive-designated CD8 cells lacked CD45RO, were positively enriched for CCR7, and omitted terminally differentiated effector memory CD45RA+ cells. Adult donors, all healthy and HIV-negative, had no recent acute infections or vaccinations. J lost 0 bases, V lost 3 bases, and 8 bases had no gene match. This CDR3 comprises 17 residues. Germline loops: CDR1 SNHLY, CDR2 FYNNEI. The table came from immunoSEQ multiplex PCR; TCRdb's copy has only in-frame clones and leaves some out. The table lists about 2 million clones, over 85% of them singletons. The source of this sequence is a man aged 18 to 29 in good health. Input material: naive CD8+ T cells sorted from blood. The chain carries TRBV2 and TRBJ1-1, with 9 positions matching TRBD1. In nucleotides, the CDR3 is TGTGCCAGCAGTGACTACAGCCGGGACAGGGTGAACACTGAAGCTTTCTTT. Amino acids: CASSDYSRDRVNTEAFF.